The next 11 T cell receptor beta chains were all read from a single sample in a study of T cell repertoires in cytomegalovirus infection. Which antigens these TCRs recognize remains unknown. TCRdb independently ran MiXCR on the reads; one entry per CDR3 protein. The sample shows hundreds of thousands of distinct CDR3 sequences, less than 40% of them seen only once. The sequences come from cultured CD8+ T cells from PBMCs, collected from culture after CMV antigen stimulation. The source is a human donor in good health (CMV status not recorded). Some clones in this sample may be carry-over from other donors' samples.

Worth noting for this clonotype: A read error may explain this, as a much larger clone is one base away. The V and J genes are TRBV7-9 and TRBJ2-3, with D possibly matching TRBD1 (6 bases). This CDR3 has 15 residues. The germline gives CDR1 SEHNR, CDR2 FQNEAQ (reference sequence). The CDR3 loop reads CANSFLGASTDTQYF. As DNA, the CDR3 is TGTGCCAACAGCTTCCTGGGGGCCAGCACAGATACGCAGTATTTT.

This clonotype was seen more than once but under ten times. One junction end does not reproduce the germline sequence, and a read error may be involved. The genes are TRBV7-7 and TRBJ2-3, with D possibly TRBD1 on 5 matching bases. Germline V lookup: CDR1 SSHAT, CDR2 FNYEAQ (reference sequence). The CDR3 contains 17 residues. The CDR3 is CASSLKRPGSGPDTQYF. In nucleotides, the CDR3 is TGTGCTAGCAGCTTAAAGCGACCCGGATCAGGGCCAGATACGCAGTATTTT.

This clonotype was picked up a small number of times. The rearrangement links TRBV9 to TRBJ1-1; D gene unclear. CDR1 and CDR2 (germline): SGDLS, YYNGEE. The germline V and J ends were trimmed by 0 bases and 6 bases, with 12 bases remaining between them. The CDR3 is 14 amino acids. CDR3: CASSVVAEVPEAFF. The DNA for the CDR3 is TGTGCCAGCAGCGTAGTGGCCGAGGTACCTGAAGCTTTCTTT.

The gene calls are TRBV27 and TRBJ2-2; a weak D match, TRBD1 (6 bases). Germline assignment: CDR1 MNHEY and CDR2 SMNVEV (reference sequence). V lost 4 bases and J 6 bases, leaving 9 bases between the germline ends. The CDR3 covers 13 residues. CDR3 amino acids: CASSSHRAGELFF. The CDR3 DNA is TGTGCCAGCAGTTCACACAGGGCCGGGGAGCTGTTTTTT.

The genes are TRBV24-1 and TRBJ2-1; 9 positions match TRBD2. The CDR3 spans 13 residues. Trimming at V came to 8 bases and at J to 10 bases, leaving 8 bases not matched to a gene. Germline V gene sequence: CDR1 KGHDR, CDR2 SFDVKD. This chain's CDR3 is CATMGGGAREQFF. The CDR3 coding sequence is TGTGCCACCATGGGCGGGGGGGCGAGAGAGCAGTTCTTC.

This clonotype came up many times. The rearrangement links TRBV12-3 or TRBV12-4 to TRBJ2-7; D is perhaps TRBD1 or TRBD2 (6 bases each). This CDR3 is built from 12 residues. V lost 6 bases, J lost 5 bases, and 11 bases lay in between. In nucleotides, the CDR3 is TGTGCCAGCAGCCCCCGGGGGCACGAGCAGTACTTC. Protein product: CASSPRGHEQYF.

The V gene is TRBV11-2, the J gene TRBJ1-1, with D possibly being TRBD1 (5 bases). The length of the CDR3 is 14 residues. Trimming took 4 bases from V and 5 from J, leaving 14 bases between them. Germline CDR1 reads SGHAT; CDR2 reads FQNNGV. In DNA, the CDR3 is TGTGCCAGCAGCTGGGAAGGGGTGGCGACTGAAGCTTTCTTT. Protein product: CASSWEGVATEAFF.

This clonotype was observed a few times. The chain carries TRBV12-3 or TRBV12-4 and TRBJ1-2; D remains unclear. The CDR3 is 14 residues long. The V gene lost 3 bases and the J gene lost 5 bases, with 13 bases spanning the gap. This CDR3 reads CASSFSLTSYGYTF. CDR3 nucleotide sequence: TGTGCCAGCAGTTTCTCTCTTACGTCGTATGGCTACACCTTC.

The chain employs TRBV4-2 and TRBJ1-2, with TRBD1 as a possible D gene (6 bases). Per germline, CDR1 LGHNA and CDR2 YNFKEQ. CDR3 length equals 20 residues. Deletions cut 3 bases from V and 8 bases from J, with 34 bases between. The DNA of the CDR3 is TGTGCCAGCAGCCAGGGGCTCTCCCCCTTCCCGGGAGCAGGGGAGTGGGGCTACACCTTC. Encoded protein: CASSQGLSPFPGAGEWGYTF.

V is TRBV7-9 and J is TRBJ1-1, with 10 nucleotides matching TRBD1. Trimming took 5 bases from V and 3 from J; bases not matched to a gene: 9. This CDR3 region has 16 residues. CDR1 SEHNR and CDR2 FQNEAQ come from the germline V gene (reference sequence). In DNA form, the CDR3 reads TGTGCCAGCAGCCCCCCTGACAGGGGGCAAGACACTGAAGCTTTCTTT. It specifies CASSPPDRGQDTEAFF.

The chain carries TRBV7-9 and TRBJ1-2, with 10 bases aligning to TRBD1. CDR1 and CDR2 from the germline V gene are SEHNR and FQNEAQ (reference sequence). The V segment lost 5 bases and the J segment 7 bases; nucleotides outside the gene matches: 7. The CDR3 consists of 14 residues. This chain's CDR3 is CASSGRTGGGGYTF. Here the CDR3 DNA reads TGTGCCAGCAGCGGAAGGACAGGGGGTGGTGGCTACACCTTC.